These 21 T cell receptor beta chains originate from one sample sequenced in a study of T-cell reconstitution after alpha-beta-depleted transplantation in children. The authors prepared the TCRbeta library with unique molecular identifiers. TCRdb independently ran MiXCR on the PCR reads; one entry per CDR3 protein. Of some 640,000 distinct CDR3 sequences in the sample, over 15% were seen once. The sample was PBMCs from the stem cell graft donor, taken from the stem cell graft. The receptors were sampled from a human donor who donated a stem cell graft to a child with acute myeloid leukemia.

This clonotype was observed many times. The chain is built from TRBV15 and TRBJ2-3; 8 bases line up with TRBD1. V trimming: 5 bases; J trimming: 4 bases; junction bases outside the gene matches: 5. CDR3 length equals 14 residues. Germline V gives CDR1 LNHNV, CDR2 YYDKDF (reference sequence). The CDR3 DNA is TGTGCCACCAGCCGGACAGGGAACCCAGATACGCAGTATTTT. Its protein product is CATSRTGNPDTQYF.

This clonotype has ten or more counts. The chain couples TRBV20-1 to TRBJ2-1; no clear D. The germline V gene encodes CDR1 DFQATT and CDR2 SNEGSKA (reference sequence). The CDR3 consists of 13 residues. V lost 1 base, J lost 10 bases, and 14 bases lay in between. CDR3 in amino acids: CSARGANRQEQFF. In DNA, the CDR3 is TGCAGTGCTAGAGGGGCTAATAGACAAGAGCAGTTCTTC.

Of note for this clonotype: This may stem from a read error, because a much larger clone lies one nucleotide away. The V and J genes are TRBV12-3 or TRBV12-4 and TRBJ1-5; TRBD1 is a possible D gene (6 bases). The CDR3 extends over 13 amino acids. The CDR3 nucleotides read TGTGCCAGCAGTGAACAGGGAGTGGAGCCCCACCATTTT. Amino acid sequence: CASSEQGVEPHHF.

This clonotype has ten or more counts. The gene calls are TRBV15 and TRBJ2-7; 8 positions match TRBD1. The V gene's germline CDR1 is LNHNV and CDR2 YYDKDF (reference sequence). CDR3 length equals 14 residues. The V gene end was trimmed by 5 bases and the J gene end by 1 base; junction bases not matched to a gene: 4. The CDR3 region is CATSPRTGSYEQYF. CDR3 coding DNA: TGTGCCACCAGCCCTCGGACAGGGTCCTACGAGCAGTACTTC.

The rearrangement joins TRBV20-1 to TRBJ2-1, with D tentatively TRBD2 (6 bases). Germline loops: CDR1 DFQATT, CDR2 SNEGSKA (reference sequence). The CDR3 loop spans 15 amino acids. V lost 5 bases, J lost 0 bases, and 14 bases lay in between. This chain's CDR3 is CSASVEGSSYNEQFF. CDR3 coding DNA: TGCAGTGCTTCGGTGGAGGGGAGCTCCTACAATGAGCAGTTCTTC.

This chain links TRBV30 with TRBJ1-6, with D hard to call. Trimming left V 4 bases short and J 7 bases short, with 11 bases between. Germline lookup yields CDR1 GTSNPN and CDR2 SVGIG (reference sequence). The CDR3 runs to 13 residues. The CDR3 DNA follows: TGTGCCTGGACCCTCCTGACCAATTCACCCCTCCACTTT. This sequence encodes CAWTLLTNSPLHF.

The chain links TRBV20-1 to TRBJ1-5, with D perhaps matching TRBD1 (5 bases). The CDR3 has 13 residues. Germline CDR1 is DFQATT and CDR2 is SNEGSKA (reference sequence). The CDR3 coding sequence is TGCAGCGTTTTCGGCAGGGCGGGTCAGCCCCAGCATTTT. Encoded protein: CSVFGRAGQPQHF.

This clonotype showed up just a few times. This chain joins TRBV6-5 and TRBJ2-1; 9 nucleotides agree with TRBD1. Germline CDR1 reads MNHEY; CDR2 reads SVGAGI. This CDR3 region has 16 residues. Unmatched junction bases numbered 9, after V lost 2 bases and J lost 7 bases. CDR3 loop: CASSYLTGGLVNEQFF. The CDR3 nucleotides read TGTGCCAGCAGTTACCTGACAGGGGGATTGGTGAATGAGCAGTTCTTC.

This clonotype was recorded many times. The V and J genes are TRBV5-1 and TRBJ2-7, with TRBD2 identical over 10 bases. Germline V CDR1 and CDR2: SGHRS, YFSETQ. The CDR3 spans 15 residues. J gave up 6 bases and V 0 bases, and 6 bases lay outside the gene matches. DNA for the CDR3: TGCGCCAGCAGCTTGGAGGCTAGCGGGGGAACCGAGCAGTACGTC. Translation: CASSLEASGGTEQYV.

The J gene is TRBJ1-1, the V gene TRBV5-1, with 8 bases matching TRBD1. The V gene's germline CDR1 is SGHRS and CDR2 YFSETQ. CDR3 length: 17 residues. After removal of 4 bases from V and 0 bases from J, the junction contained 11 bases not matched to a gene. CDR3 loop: CASSPSGQGNLNTEAFF. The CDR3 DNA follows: TGCGCCAGCAGCCCGTCTGGACAGGGCAATCTGAACACTGAAGCTTTCTTT.

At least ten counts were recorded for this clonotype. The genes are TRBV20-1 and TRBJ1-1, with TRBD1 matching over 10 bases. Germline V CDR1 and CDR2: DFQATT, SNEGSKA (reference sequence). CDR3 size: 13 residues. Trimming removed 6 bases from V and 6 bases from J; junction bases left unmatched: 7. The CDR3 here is CSARDRGNAEAFF. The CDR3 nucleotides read TGCAGTGCCCGGGACAGGGGTAACGCTGAAGCTTTCTTT.

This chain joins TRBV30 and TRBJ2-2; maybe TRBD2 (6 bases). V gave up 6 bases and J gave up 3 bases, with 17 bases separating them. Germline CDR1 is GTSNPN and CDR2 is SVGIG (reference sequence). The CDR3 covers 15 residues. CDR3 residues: CACHDPGTHTGELFF. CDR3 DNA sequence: TGTGCCTGCCATGATCCCGGGACTCACACCGGGGAGCTGTTTTTT.

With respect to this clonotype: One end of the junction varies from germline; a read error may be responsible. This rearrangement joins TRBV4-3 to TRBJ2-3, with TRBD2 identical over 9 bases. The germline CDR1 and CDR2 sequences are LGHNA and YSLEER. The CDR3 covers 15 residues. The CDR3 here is CASSRATSGIDTPYF. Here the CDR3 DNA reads TGCGCCAGCAGCCGGGCGACTAGCGGAATAGATACGCCGTATTTT.

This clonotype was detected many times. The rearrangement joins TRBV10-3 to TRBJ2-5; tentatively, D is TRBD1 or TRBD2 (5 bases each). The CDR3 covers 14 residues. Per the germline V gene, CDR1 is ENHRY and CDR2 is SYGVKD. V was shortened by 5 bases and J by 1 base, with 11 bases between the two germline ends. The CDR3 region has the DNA TGTGCCATCAGTTATTCGGGGACCCAAGAGACCCAGTACTTC. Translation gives CAISYSGTQETQYF.

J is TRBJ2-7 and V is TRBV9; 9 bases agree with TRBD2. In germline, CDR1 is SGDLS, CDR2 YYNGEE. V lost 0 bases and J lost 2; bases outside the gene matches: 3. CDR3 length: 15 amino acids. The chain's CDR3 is CASSVGSGGPYEQYF. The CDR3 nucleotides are TGTGCCAGCAGCGTAGGAAGCGGGGGGCCCTACGAGCAGTACTTC. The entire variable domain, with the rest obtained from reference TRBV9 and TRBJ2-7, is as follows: DSGVTQTPKHLITATGQRVTLRCSPRSGDLSVYWYQQSLDQGLQFLIQYYNGEERAKGNILERFSAQQFPDLHSELNLSSLELGDSALYFCASSVGSGGPYEQYFGPGTRLTVT.

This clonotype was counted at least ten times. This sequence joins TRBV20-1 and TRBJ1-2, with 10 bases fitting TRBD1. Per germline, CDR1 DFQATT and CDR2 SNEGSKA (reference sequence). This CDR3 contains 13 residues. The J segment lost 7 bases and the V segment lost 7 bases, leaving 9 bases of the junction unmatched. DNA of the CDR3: TGCAGTGTGTACCGGGACAGGGGAGGTGGCTACACCTTC. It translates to CSVYRDRGGGYTF.

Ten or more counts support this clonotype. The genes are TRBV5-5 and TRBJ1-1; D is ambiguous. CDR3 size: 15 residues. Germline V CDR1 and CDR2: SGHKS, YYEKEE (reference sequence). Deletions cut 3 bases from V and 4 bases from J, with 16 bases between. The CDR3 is CASSSLGFSSTEAFF. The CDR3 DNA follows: TGTGCCAGCAGCTCCTTAGGGTTTAGTAGCACTGAAGCTTTCTTT.

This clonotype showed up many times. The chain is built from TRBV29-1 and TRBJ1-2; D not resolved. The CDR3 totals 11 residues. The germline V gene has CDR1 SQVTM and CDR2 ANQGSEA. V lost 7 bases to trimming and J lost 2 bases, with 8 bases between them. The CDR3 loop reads CSGTTNYGYTF. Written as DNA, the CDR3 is TGCAGCGGGACTACAAACTATGGCTACACCTTC. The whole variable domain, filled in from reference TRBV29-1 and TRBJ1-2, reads SAVISQKPSRDICQRGTSLTIQCQVDSQVTMMFWYRQQPGQSLTLIATANQGSEATYESGFVIDKFPISRPNLTFSTLTVSNMSPEDSSIYLCSGTTNYGYTFGSGTRLTVV.

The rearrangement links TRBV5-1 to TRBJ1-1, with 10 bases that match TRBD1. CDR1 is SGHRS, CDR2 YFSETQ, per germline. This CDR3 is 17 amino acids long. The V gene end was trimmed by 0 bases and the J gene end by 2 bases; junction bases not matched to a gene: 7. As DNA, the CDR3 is TGCGCCAGCAGCTTGGGACAGGGGGCGGAATATAACACTGAAGCTTTCTTT. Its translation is CASSLGQGAEYNTEAFF.

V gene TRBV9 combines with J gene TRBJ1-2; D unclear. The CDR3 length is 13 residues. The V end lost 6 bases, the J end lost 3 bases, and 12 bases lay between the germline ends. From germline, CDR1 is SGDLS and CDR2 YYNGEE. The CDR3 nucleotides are TGTGCCAGCACCAGCCTCGGATACTATGGCTACACCTTC. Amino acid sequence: CASTSLGYYGYTF. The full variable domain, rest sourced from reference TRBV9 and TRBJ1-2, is DSGVTQTPKHLITATGQRVTLRCSPRSGDLSVYWYQQSLDQGLQFLIQYYNGEERAKGNILERFSAQQFPDLHSELNLSSLELGDSALYFCASTSLGYYGYTFGSGTRLTVV.

The CDR3 region has the DNA TGTGCCAGCAGCGTAGTGGATTCAGGGAACACTGAAGCTTTCTTT. Translated, it gives CASSVVDSGNTEAFF. The gene calls are TRBV9 and TRBJ1-1; D gene uncertain. Trimming took 0 bases from V and 1 from J, leaving 10 bases between them. The CDR3 is 15 residues long. Looked up from germline, CDR1 is SGDLS and CDR2 is YYNGEE.